Shown below are 29 T cell receptor beta chains from a single sample sequenced in a study of blood T cell repertoires in COVID-19. The table came from immunoSEQ multiplex PCR; TCRdb's copy has only in-frame clones and leaves some out. This table holds 110,000 or so clones, approximately 80% found once. The sequenced material came from peripheral blood. These receptors were obtained from a woman in her fifties or sixties with acute or convalescent COVID-19.

V is TRBV3-1 (or the pseudogene TRBV3-2) and J is TRBJ1-1; D might be TRBD1 (5 bases). The CDR3 runs 14 residues. The V gene lost 6 bases and the J gene lost 1 base, with 12 bases spanning the gap. Per the germline V gene, CDR1 is LGHDT and CDR2 is YNNKEL (reference sequence). CDR3: CASRNIQANTEAFF. CDR3 in DNA: TGTGCCAGCAGGAACATACAGGCGAACACTGAAGCTTTCTTT.

The CDR3 nucleotides read TGTGCCAGCAGCTCAAACAGGGGAACACCCCTCCACTTT. Residues: CASSSNRGTPLHF. This sequence joins TRBV5-4 and TRBJ1-6; 7 bases agree with TRBD1. The CDR3 has 13 residues. V was clipped by 3 bases and J by 11 bases; unmatched bases: 5. CDR1 SGHNT and CDR2 YYREEE come from the germline V gene (reference sequence).

With respect to this clone: A read error may account for a junction end that differs from germline. This specimen includes other DNA sequences encoding the same CDR3. J is TRBJ1-5 and V is TRBV18, with a weak D call TRBD1 (6 bases). This CDR3 has 14 amino acids. Per germline, CDR1 KGHSH and CDR2 LQKENI. Here the CDR3 DNA reads TGTGCTAGCTCTACGACAGGTGGGGAACAGCCCCAGCATTTT. Translation gives CASSTTGGEQPQHF.

V gene TRBV6-6 combines with J gene TRBJ1-1; tentative D call: TRBD1 (5 bases). The length of the CDR3 is 15 residues. In germline, CDR1 is MNHNY, CDR2 SVGAGI (reference sequence). The V end lost 10 bases, the J end lost 1 base, and 19 bases lay between the germline ends. CDR3 bases: TGTGCCATTTCGGGGGTCAGCGAACCGAACACTGAAGCTTTCTTT. Protein product: CAISGVSEPNTEAFF.

The chain has TRBV6-5 and TRBJ1-2; weak D call: TRBD1 (6 bases). Per the germline V gene, CDR1 is MNHEY and CDR2 is SVGAGI. V lost 0 bases and J 3 bases, leaving 8 bases between the germline ends. The CDR3 consists of 14 residues. This CDR3 reads CASSYSDSYYGYTF. The CDR3 nucleotides are TGTGCCAGCAGTTACTCGGACAGTTACTATGGCTACACCTTC.

The chain is built from TRBV7-6 and TRBJ2-5; D not certain. V lost 3 bases, J lost 5 bases, and 4 bases lay in between. In germline, CDR1 is SGHVS, CDR2 FNYEAQ. This CDR3 is built from 11 residues. The CDR3 region is CASSFSETQYF. The CDR3, as DNA: TGTGCCAGCAGCTTTTCGGAGACCCAGTACTTC.

The chain links TRBV5-4 to TRBJ2-1, with D possibly matching TRBD2 (5 bases). The CDR3 is 12 residues long. CDR1 and CDR2 from the germline V gene are SGHNT and YYREEE (reference sequence). V shed 1 base and J shed 9 bases, with 8 bases lying between them. The CDR3 region has the DNA TGTGCCAGCAGCTTGAGGGCGGGTGAGCAGTTCTTC. It is translated as CASSLRAGEQFF.

Written as DNA, the CDR3 is TGTGCCAGCAGCCAATCGTCCGACAGGCTCTCTGGAAACACCATATATTTT. This gives the protein CASSQSSDRLSGNTIYF. J is TRBJ1-3 and V is TRBV3-1 (or the pseudogene TRBV3-2); TRBD1 is a possible D gene (6 bases). V lost 2 bases and J lost 0, with 14 bases in between. CDR3 length: 17 residues. Per the germline V gene, CDR1 is LGHDT and CDR2 is YNNKEL (reference sequence).

J is TRBJ2-5 and V is TRBV7-3, with D possibly TRBD2 on 6 matching bases. Trimming took 4 bases from V and 1 from J, leaving 10 bases between them. CDR3 length: 14 amino acids. Germline lookup yields CDR1 SGHTA and CDR2 FQGTGA. CDR3 in DNA: TGTGCCAGCAGCTCGTCCGGGAGCCAAGAGACCCAGTACTTC. Protein product: CASSSSGSQETQYF.

The rearrangement joins TRBV3-1 (or the pseudogene TRBV3-2) to TRBJ1-2; tentatively, D is TRBD1 (5 bases). CDR3 length: 13 residues. Germline V gene lookup returns CDR1 LGHDT and CDR2 YNNKEL (reference sequence). With 7 bases removed from V and 3 bases from J, the gap between germline ends came to 12 bases. The CDR3 DNA sequence: TGTGCCAGCACCACAAGGGGCGACTATGGCTACACCTTC. Its protein product is CASTTRGDYGYTF.

The rearrangement uses TRBV10-2 and TRBJ2-1; possibly TRBD2 for D (5 bases). V lost 4 bases and J lost 9, with 25 bases in between. Germline loops: CDR1 WSHSY, CDR2 SAAADI. This CDR3 spans 17 amino acids. The CDR3 nucleotides read TGCGCCAGCAGTGTTCACCGTGATACCGGGTCTAGCAGTGAGCAGTTCTTC. Its translation: CASSVHRDTGSSSEQFF.

V gene TRBV3-1 (or the pseudogene TRBV3-2) combines with J gene TRBJ1-2; the D is unclear. The germline V gene encodes CDR1 LGHDT and CDR2 YNNKEL (reference sequence). Trimming left V 0 bases short and J 6 bases short, with 17 bases between. There are 16 residues in the CDR3. CDR3 loop: CASSQDPTGGSNGYTF. CDR3 nucleotide sequence: TGTGCCAGCAGCCAAGACCCCACCGGCGGTAGCAATGGCTACACCTTC.

As for this clone: Germline and junction disagree at one end, which may indicate a read error. The chain is built from TRBV2 and TRBJ1-5; D is perhaps TRBD1 (6 bases). The germline V gene has CDR1 SNHLY and CDR2 FYNNEI. CDR3 length: 11 residues. CDR3 loop: CASSGTTGLRF. CDR3 coding DNA: TGTGCCAGCAGTGGAACGACAGGACTTCGTTTT.

This clone was observed once. V gene TRBV28 combines with J gene TRBJ1-1; tentative D call: TRBD1 (5 bases). The CDR3 contains 15 residues. CDR1 and CDR2 from the germline V gene are MDHEN and SYDVKM. V was clipped by 7 bases and J by 1 base, with 16 bases between them. Here the CDR3 DNA reads TGTGCCAGCACCCCCGGGGGGGGAGGGAACACTGAAGCTTTCTTT. It codes for CASTPGGGGNTEAFF. Full variable domain (remainder filled in from reference TRBV28 and TRBJ1-1): DVKVTQSSRYLVKRTGEKVFLECVQDMDHENMFWYRQDPGLGLRLIYFSYDVKMKEKGDIPEGYSVSREKKERFSLILESASTNQTSMYLCASTPGGGGNTEAFFGQGTRLTVV.

V gene TRBV5-1 combines with J gene TRBJ1-4, with D possibly TRBD1 on 6 matching bases. V was trimmed by 3 bases and J by 0 bases, leaving 12 bases between them. CDR3 length equals 16 residues. Germline CDR1 SGHRS, CDR2 YFSETQ. CDR3 region: CASSSQTGSTNEKLFF. The CDR3, as DNA: TGCGCCAGCAGCTCTCAGACAGGCTCAACTAATGAAAAACTGTTTTTT.

The chain uses TRBV18 and TRBJ2-5; D remains ambiguous. Trimming took off 3 bases at V and 4 bases at J, with 12 bases between the two ends. This CDR3 has 14 amino acids. Germline V gene sequence: CDR1 KGHSH, CDR2 LQKENI. The CDR3 is CASSPPTVLETQYF. As DNA, the CDR3 is TGTGCCAGCTCACCTCCCACTGTTCTAGAGACCCAGTACTTC.

The chain combines TRBV7-3 with TRBJ1-2, with D perhaps matching TRBD1 (6 bases). In germline, CDR1 is SGHTA, CDR2 FQGTGA. The CDR3 consists of 13 residues. V was shortened by 5 bases and J by 6 bases, with 13 bases between the two germline ends. CDR3 loop: CASSPQAGDGYTF. Here the CDR3 DNA reads TGTGCCAGCAGCCCTCAGGCAGGGGATGGCTACACCTTC.

The J gene is TRBJ1-5, the V gene TRBV15, with TRBD1 identical over 9 bases. J lost 15 bases, V lost 5 bases, and 5 bases had no gene match. The CDR3 is 11 amino acids. Germline V gene data show CDR1 as LNHNV and CDR2 as YYDKDF (reference sequence). CDR3 bases: TGTGCCACCAGCCTTGCGGACAGGGGGCATTTT. This translates into CATSLADRGHF.

The chain couples TRBV4-1 to TRBJ1-2, with TRBD1 as a possible D gene (6 bases). In germline, CDR1 is MGHRA, CDR2 YSYEKL. V gave up 4 bases and J gave up 3 bases, with 21 bases separating them. This CDR3 has 17 amino acids. CDR3 sequence (DNA): TGCGCCAGCAGCCGCCTAGGACAGAGGTCTAAGGACTATGGCTACACCTTC. It encodes CASSRLGQRSKDYGYTF.

J is TRBJ2-7 and V is TRBV12-3 or TRBV12-4, with D unclear. The CDR3 spans 13 residues. Trimming took off 1 base at V and 6 bases at J, with 10 bases between the two ends. The CDR3, as DNA: TGTGCCAGCAGTTTAGGGTCTGCACTCGAGCAGTACTTC. This encodes CASSLGSALEQYF.

V gene TRBV30 combines with J gene TRBJ1-2; weak D call: TRBD1 (6 bases). V was trimmed by 0 bases and J by 7 bases, leaving 9 bases between them. CDR3 length: 12 amino acids. CDR1 GTSNPN and CDR2 SVGIG come from the germline V gene (reference sequence). The CDR3 here is CAWSVNRAGYTF. CDR3 nucleotides: TGTGCCTGGAGTGTTAACAGGGCTGGCTACACCTTC.

V is TRBV6-5 and J is TRBJ1-5; possible D gene TRBD1, 6 bases. CDR3 size: 13 residues. Trimming removed 11 bases at V and 0 bases at J, with 11 bases between. Looked up from germline, CDR1 is MNHEY and CDR2 is SVGAGI. The DNA for the CDR3 is TGTGCCGCGGGGGCAGCTAGCAATCAGCCCCAGCATTTT. This gives the protein CAAGAASNQPQHF.

The V and J genes are TRBV2 and TRBJ1-3, with 7 bases lining up with TRBD1. CDR3 length equals 16 residues. Per the germline V gene, CDR1 is SNHLY and CDR2 is FYNNEI. J lost 0 bases, V lost 3 bases, and 5 bases had no gene match. The CDR3 DNA sequence: TGTGCCAGCAGTGACGACGGGACAGTCTCTGGAAACACCATATATTTT. Encoded protein: CASSDDGTVSGNTIYF.

This clone showed up just once. V gene TRBV3-1 (or the pseudogene TRBV3-2) combines with J gene TRBJ2-3; no definite D call. The V end lost 4 bases, the J end lost 6 bases, and 5 bases lay between the germline ends. There are 11 residues in the CDR3. Germline V gives CDR1 LGHDT, CDR2 YNNKEL (reference sequence). The CDR3 protein is CASSLLDTQYF. In DNA form, the CDR3 reads TGTGCCAGCAGCCTTCTTGATACGCAGTATTTT.

This clone came up a few times. This CDR3 is CASTWPGRDGYTF. In DNA, the CDR3 is TGTGCCAGCACCTGGCCGGGGAGAGATGGCTACACCTTC. The chain recombines TRBV2 with TRBJ1-2; D unresolved. Germline CDR1 is SNHLY and CDR2 is FYNNEI. The CDR3 spans 13 residues. Trimming stripped 7 bases from V and 6 bases from J, with 15 bases between. Complete variable domain (other parts from reference TRBV2 and TRBJ1-2): EPEVTQTPSHQVTQMGQEVILRCVPISNHLYFYWYRQILGQKVEFLVSFYNNEISEKSEIFDDQFSVERPDGSNFTLKIRSTKLEDSAMYFCASTWPGRDGYTFGSGTRLTVV.

The gene calls are TRBV19 and TRBJ2-1; D call uncertain. CDR1 and CDR2 (germline): LNHDA, SQIVND (reference sequence). V gave up 5 bases and J gave up 8 bases, with 7 bases separating them. This CDR3 spans 11 amino acids. CDR3 in amino acids: CASSFVDEQFF. CDR3 sequence (DNA): TGTGCCAGTAGTTTCGTCGATGAGCAGTTCTTC.

This clone was picked up a small number of times. The chain couples TRBV2 to TRBJ1-1; the D gene is possibly TRBD1 (5 bases). Germline lookup yields CDR1 SNHLY and CDR2 FYNNEI. The CDR3 has 14 amino acids. V lost 5 bases to trimming and J lost 1 base, with 11 bases between them. The DNA for the CDR3 is TGTGCCAGCAGTCTACAAAGGGGGAACACTGAAGCTTTCTTT. This sequence encodes CASSLQRGNTEAFF.

The chain links TRBV10-1 to TRBJ2-7, with D tentatively TRBD2 (6 bases). This CDR3 has 14 amino acids. Trimming cost V 4 bases and J 5 bases, with 15 bases left between them. Looked up from germline, CDR1 is WNHNN and CDR2 is SYGVQD (reference sequence). CDR3 sequence: CASSVGGNKNEQYF. The DNA for the CDR3 is TGCGCCAGCAGTGTTGGGGGGAATAAGAACGAGCAGTACTTC.

CDR3 sequence: CASSGSQGRYGYTF. In DNA form, the CDR3 reads TGTGCCAGTAGTGGATCTCAGGGGCGCTATGGCTACACCTTC. The chain combines TRBV19 with TRBJ1-2, with a tentative D call TRBD1 (6 bases). There are 14 residues in the CDR3. Germline V gene lookup returns CDR1 LNHDA and CDR2 SQIVND (reference sequence). Deletions cut 5 bases from V and 4 bases from J, with 14 bases between.